This TCR beta chain was documented in a study of T cells in localized non-small cell lung cancer. Study results and caveats: Out of the top 100 tumor clones, a median approximately 57 were seen in adjacent lung.

On this clone itself: Its specificity is unknown.

V lost 10 bases and J 7 bases, leaving 14 bases between the germline ends. CDR1 and CDR2 from the germline V gene are LNHDA and SQIVND (reference sequence). The CDR3 is 13 amino acids. Data came from immunoSEQ multiplex PCR; TCRdb stores just in-frame clones and leaves some out. Of almost 5,500 clones detected, roughly 35% appear once; the ten largest clones hold roughly 7.7%. The chain recombines TRBV19 with TRBJ1-6; TRBD1 might be the D (5 bases). The sequencing used lung tumor tissue, collected before any cancer treatment. The TCR originated in a male donor older than 55 with stage I squamous cell lung carcinoma. In DNA form, the CDR3 reads TGTGCCACGAAGGACAAACAAAATTCACCCCTCCACTTT. Its protein is CATKDKQNSPLHF.